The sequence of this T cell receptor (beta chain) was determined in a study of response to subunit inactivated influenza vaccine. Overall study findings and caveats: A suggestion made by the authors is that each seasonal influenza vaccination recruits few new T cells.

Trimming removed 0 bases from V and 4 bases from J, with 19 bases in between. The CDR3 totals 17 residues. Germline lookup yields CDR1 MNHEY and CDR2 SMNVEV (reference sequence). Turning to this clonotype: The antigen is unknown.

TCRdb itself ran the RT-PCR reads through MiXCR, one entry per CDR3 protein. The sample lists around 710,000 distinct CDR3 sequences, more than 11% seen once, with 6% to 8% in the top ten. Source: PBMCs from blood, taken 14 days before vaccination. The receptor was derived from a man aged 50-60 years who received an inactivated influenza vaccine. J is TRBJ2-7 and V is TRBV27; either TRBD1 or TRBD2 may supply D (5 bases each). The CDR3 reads CASSLSLSRGLMYEQYF. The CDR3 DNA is TGTGCCAGCAGTTTATCTCTCTCTCGGGGCTTAATGTACGAGCAGTACTTC.